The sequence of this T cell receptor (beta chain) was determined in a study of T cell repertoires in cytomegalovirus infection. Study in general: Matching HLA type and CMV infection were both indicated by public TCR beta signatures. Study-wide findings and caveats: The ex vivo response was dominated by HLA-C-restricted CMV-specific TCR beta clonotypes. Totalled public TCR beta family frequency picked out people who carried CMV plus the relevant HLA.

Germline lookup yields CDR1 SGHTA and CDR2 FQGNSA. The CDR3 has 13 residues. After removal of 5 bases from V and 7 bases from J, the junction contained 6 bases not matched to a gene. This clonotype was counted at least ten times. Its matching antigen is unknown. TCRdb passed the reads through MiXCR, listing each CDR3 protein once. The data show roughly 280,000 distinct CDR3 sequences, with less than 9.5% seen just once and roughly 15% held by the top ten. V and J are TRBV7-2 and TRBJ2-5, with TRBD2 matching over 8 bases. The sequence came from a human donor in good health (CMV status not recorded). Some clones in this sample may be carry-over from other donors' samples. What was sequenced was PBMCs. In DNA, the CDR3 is TGTGCCAGCAGCGGGGGTGCGGGGGGGACCCAGTACTTC. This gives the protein CASSGGAGGTQYF.